This T cell receptor (beta chain) was found in a study of cytomegalovirus exposure and HLA in healthy donors. About the study: An analysis done earlier identified 90 million to 120 million unique TCR beta sequences from 190 million or so T cells.

Findings of the study overall: Productive status was seen about 90% or about 30% of the time for most TCR beta V segments in an earlier analysis. Researchers reported in a later analysis that common viral pathogens appeared linked to several top clusters.

The PCR contained 60 Vbeta and 13 Jbeta primers. Data came from immunoSEQ multiplex PCR; TCRdb stores just in-frame clones and leaves some out. The table lists roughly 150,000 clones, around 80% of them singletons. V gave up 8 bases and J gave up 1 base; unmatched junction bases: 2. The CDR3 contains 12 residues. CDR1 and CDR2 (germline): SQVTM, ANQGSEA. About this clone: The antigen remains undetermined.

This sequence joins TRBV29-1 and TRBJ1-1; 9 bases line up with TRBD1. This receptor was taken from a man between 40 and 49 years old in good health and CMV-seropositive. What was sequenced was PBMCs. CDR3 amino acids: CSTGGPNTEAFF. CDR3 nucleotide sequence: TGCAGCACAGGGGGCCCGAACACTGAAGCTTTCTTT. Drawing the rest from reference TRBV29-1 and TRBJ1-1, the complete variable domain is SAVISQKPSRDICQRGTSLTIQCQVDSQVTMMFWYRQQPGQSLTLIATANQGSEATYESGFVIDKFPISRPNLTFSTLTVSNMSPEDSSIYLCSTGGPNTEAFFGQGTRLTVV.